One and the same sample provided the 30 T cell receptor beta chains below, sequenced in a study of OX40 agonist ivuxolimab in advanced cancers. Using immunoSEQ multiplex PCR, the repertoire was profiled, and TCRdb retains in-frame clones only, with some absent. Of about 42,000 clones listed, approximately 86% were seen once; the top ten hold about 12%. The specimen comprised CD4+ or CD8+ T cells sorted from blood, sampled in a trial of the OX40 agonist ivuxolimab. Receptor source: an adult with an advanced solid tumor such as melanoma, head and neck, liver or kidney cancer.

V usage is TRBV5-1 and J usage is TRBJ1-1, with no clear D. This CDR3 has 13 amino acids. Germline-derived CDR1 and CDR2 are SGHRS and YFSETQ. Trimming took off 0 bases at V and 6 bases at J, with 9 bases between the two ends. CDR3 loop: CASSLEVGPEAFF. The CDR3 nucleotides read TGCGCCAGCAGCTTGGAAGTAGGGCCTGAAGCTTTCTTT.

The chain carries TRBV28 and TRBJ2-1; 7 positions match TRBD1. CDR3 length: 15 residues. Unmatched junction bases numbered 2, after V lost 3 bases and J lost 0 bases. Germline values: CDR1 MDHEN, CDR2 SYDVKM. CDR3 DNA sequence: TGTGCCAGCAGTTTCGACAGGGTCTCCTACAATGAGCAGTTCTTC. Protein sequence: CASSFDRVSYNEQFF.

This clone turned up a few times. The chain carries TRBV6-5 and TRBJ1-5; maybe TRBD1 (5 bases). The ends were cut back, 4 bases at V and 2 bases at J, with 12 bases in the middle. The germline CDR1 and CDR2 sequences are MNHEY and SVGAGI. There are 15 residues in the CDR3. CDR3 in DNA: TGTGCCAGCAGTTCGGGGCTAGGTGGCAATCAGCCCCAGCATTTT. Protein sequence: CASSSGLGGNQPQHF.

This clone was counted once. The V call is TRBV9, the J call TRBJ2-5, with D perhaps matching TRBD1 (6 bases). Trimming stripped 0 bases from V and 4 bases from J, with 13 bases between. Germline V gene lookup returns CDR1 SGDLS and CDR2 YYNGEE. The CDR3 has 15 residues. The CDR3 sequence is CASSVAAGVGETQYF. DNA of the CDR3: TGTGCCAGCAGCGTAGCGGCAGGGGTAGGAGAGACCCAGTACTTC.

With respect to this clone: One end of the junction fails to match germline, which may point to a read error. The chain recombines TRBV6-5 with TRBJ1-6, with D possibly TRBD1 on 5 matching bases. This CDR3 contains 15 residues. Germline-derived CDR1 and CDR2 are MNHEY and SVGAGI. CDR3 sequence (DNA): TGTGTCAGCAGTTTGTACGGAGGGGTGAATTCACCCCTCCACTTT. Amino acid sequence: CVSSLYGGVNSPLHF.

This clone has only one observation. The rearrangement joins TRBV7-9 to TRBJ2-3; D remains ambiguous. The V end was cut by 1 base, the J end by 4 bases, with 9 bases between. The CDR3 totals 14 residues. The germline CDR1 and CDR2 sequences are SEHNR and FQNEAQ (reference sequence). As DNA, the CDR3 is TGTGCCAGCAGCTTAGTTGTTTACGCAGATACGCAGTATTTT. It encodes CASSLVVYADTQYF. Using reference TRBV7-9 and TRBJ2-3 for the parts outside the CDR3, the full variable domain is DTGVSQNPRHKITKRGQNVTFRCDPISEHNRLYWYRQTLGQGPEFLTYFQNEAQLEKSRLLSDRFSAERPKGSFSTLEIQRTEQGDSAMYLCASSLVVYADTQYFGPGTRLTVL.

The V and J genes are TRBV4-1 and TRBJ2-3, with D uncertain. Trimming removed 2 bases from V and 6 bases from J, with 12 bases in between. CDR3 length: 14 amino acids. The germline gives CDR1 MGHRA, CDR2 YSYEKL. The CDR3 DNA sequence: TGCGCCAGCAGCCAACCACGGACGGGCGATACGCAGTATTTT. It encodes CASSQPRTGDTQYF.

This CDR3 reads CASSAKKGVTLNTEAFF. The CDR3 region has the DNA TGTGCCAGCAGCGCAAAAAAGGGGGTGACCCTTAACACTGAAGCTTTCTTT. The rearrangement uses TRBV7-3 and TRBJ1-1, with D possibly TRBD1 on 6 matching bases. Trimming took off 5 bases at V and 2 bases at J, with 21 bases between the two ends. Germline assignment: CDR1 SGHTA and CDR2 FQGTGA. The CDR3 is made up of 17 amino acids. Combining the CDR3 with reference TRBV7-3 and TRBJ1-1 gives the whole variable domain GAGVSQTPSNKVTEKGKYVELRCDPISGHTALYWYRQSLGQGPEFLIYFQGTGAADDSGLPNDRFFAVRPEGSVSTLKIQRTERGDSAVYLCASSAKKGVTLNTEAFFGQGTRLTVV.

This chain joins TRBV6-6 and TRBJ2-7; D remains unclear. CDR3 length equals 13 residues. Trimming removed 0 bases at V and 4 bases at J, with 7 bases between. Germline CDR1 and CDR2: MNHNY and SVGAGI (reference sequence). CDR3 sequence (DNA): TGTGCCAGCAGTTACTCGGGTCCATACGAGCAGTACTTC. Translating gives CASSYSGPYEQYF.

The rearrangement links TRBV4-3 to TRBJ2-7; D is unresolved. The length of the CDR3 is 16 residues. The germline V and J ends were trimmed by 0 bases and 3 bases, with 15 bases remaining between them. Per the germline V gene, CDR1 is LGHNA and CDR2 is YSLEER. CDR3 amino acids: CASSQDRRGGNYEQYF. The CDR3 region has the DNA TGCGCCAGCAGCCAAGATCGTCGAGGTGGCAACTACGAGCAGTACTTC.

The chain uses TRBV13 and TRBJ1-1; D is unresolved. In germline, CDR1 is PRHDT, CDR2 FYEKMQ (reference sequence). This CDR3 spans 13 amino acids. V lost 7 bases, J lost 8 bases, and 17 bases lay in between. Here the CDR3 DNA reads TGTGCCAGCACCCTAGGTAGAGGCAACGAAGCTTTCTTT. It codes for CASTLGRGNEAFF.

This clone is medium-sized by share. The genes are TRBV4-1 and TRBJ2-7, with D tentatively TRBD1 or TRBD2 (7 bases each). V was clipped by 6 bases and J by 0 bases, with 18 bases between them. CDR1 MGHRA and CDR2 YSYEKL come from the germline V gene. The CDR3 has 16 residues. In DNA, the CDR3 is TGCGCCAGCAGGCCGAGGGAGGGGGCCGCCTCCTACGAGCAGTACTTC. It yields the protein CASRPREGAASYEQYF.

The rearrangement uses TRBV27 and TRBJ2-7; D is unresolved. The CDR3 covers 12 residues. Between the trimmed V and J ends, which lost 1 base and 4 bases, there was a span of 5 bases. CDR1 MNHEY and CDR2 SMNVEV come from the germline V gene (reference sequence). This chain's CDR3 is CASSLLGYEQYF. In DNA, the CDR3 is TGTGCCAGCAGTTTATTAGGGTACGAGCAGTACTTC.

The chain links TRBV19 to TRBJ1-6, with TRBD1 matching over 9 bases. V lost 3 bases and J lost 7; bases outside the gene matches: 16. The CDR3 is made up of 19 amino acids. From germline, CDR1 is LNHDA and CDR2 SQIVND (reference sequence). The CDR3 DNA sequence: TGTGCCAGTAGTATGGATGGGACAGGGATTCGAGTCTGGAATTCACCCCTCCACTTT. It specifies CASSMDGTGIRVWNSPLHF.

The chain links TRBV7-3 to TRBJ2-3, with 9 bases that match TRBD2. The V segment lost 6 bases and the J segment 1 base; nucleotides outside the gene matches: 5. Looked up from germline, CDR1 is SGHTA and CDR2 is FQGTGA. The CDR3 is made up of 15 amino acids. The CDR3: CASSLSSGGTDTQYF. The CDR3 nucleotides are TGTGCCAGCAGTCTTTCTAGCGGGGGCACAGATACGCAGTATTTT.

This chain joins TRBV4-3 and TRBJ1-3; D possibly corresponds to TRBD1 (6 bases). This CDR3 has 15 amino acids. CDR1 LGHNA and CDR2 YSLEER come from the germline V gene. V was shortened by 6 bases and J by 2 bases, with 14 bases between the two germline ends. The CDR3: CASRKGQSPGNTIYF. The CDR3 bases are TGCGCCAGCAGAAAGGGACAAAGTCCTGGAAACACCATATATTTT.

This chain joins TRBV7-2 and TRBJ2-7; 11 bases fit TRBD2. This CDR3 spans 15 amino acids. Germline trimming cut 5 bases from V and 1 base from J; bases unmatched to any gene: 4. The germline gives CDR1 SGHTA, CDR2 FQGNSA. CDR3 amino acids: CASSVGTSGSYEQYF. DNA of the CDR3: TGTGCCAGCAGCGTGGGGACTAGCGGATCCTACGAGCAGTACTTC.

The chain joins TRBV7-6 to TRBJ1-1; TRBD1 matches 9 bases. The CDR3 loop spans 15 amino acids. V dropped 1 base and J dropped 6; count of bases not matched to a gene: 6. CDR1 is SGHVS and CDR2 is FNYEAQ in the germline V gene. CDR3: CASSLGQGGLAEAFF. CDR3 in DNA: TGTGCCAGCAGCTTAGGACAGGGGGGATTAGCTGAAGCTTTCTTT.

The chain couples TRBV6-1 to TRBJ1-5; 9 nucleotides agree with TRBD1. The germline CDR1 and CDR2 sequences are MNHNS and SASEGT. V lost 5 bases and J lost 2; bases outside the gene matches: 4. The CDR3 extends over 15 amino acids. The chain's CDR3 is CASSLTGGGNQPQHF. The CDR3 DNA reads TGTGCCAGCAGTTTGACAGGGGGTGGCAATCAGCCCCAGCATTTT.

The genes are TRBV7-6 and TRBJ1-1, with TRBD1 matching 9 bases. After removal of 5 bases from V and 1 base from J, the junction contained 14 bases not matched to a gene. The length of the CDR3 is 18 residues. The germline V gene has CDR1 SGHVS and CDR2 FNYEAQ. CDR3 in amino acids: CASSGKGQGGRRNTEAFF. CDR3 coding DNA: TGTGCCAGCAGCGGGAAGGGACAGGGTGGGCGTAGGAACACTGAAGCTTTCTTT.

The chain has TRBV7-5 and TRBJ1-3; the table's D gene call, TRBD1, was not cross checked with the DNA. TRBV7-5 constitutes a pseudogene. CDR3 length equals 15 residues. Here the CDR3 reads CARSCGQSSGNTIYF. The CDR3, as DNA: TGTGCCAGAAGCTGTGGACAGTCCTCTGGAAACACCATATATTTT.

The V call is TRBV4-2, the J call TRBJ2-3; 7 bases line up with TRBD2. The CDR3 extends over 16 amino acids. V shed 5 bases and J 2 bases; nucleotides not matched to a gene: 10. CDR1 is LGHNA and CDR2 is YNFKEQ in the germline V gene. The CDR3 region has the DNA TGTGCCAGCAGCAATGGGGGGAGGGTTTCCACAGATACGCAGTATTTT. The encoded protein is CASSNGGRVSTDTQYF.

The CDR3 region is CASSYSIGRGSYEQYF. In DNA, the CDR3 is TGTGCCAGCAGTTACTCGATCGGCCGGGGCTCCTACGAGCAGTACTTC. The V and J genes are TRBV6-5 and TRBJ2-5; TRBD2 is a possible D gene (5 bases). The J call may be wrong; the DNA end is better matched by TRBJ2-7. CDR1 is MNHEY and CDR2 is SVGAGI in the germline V gene. This CDR3 spans 16 amino acids.

The chain recombines TRBV6-6 with TRBJ2-7; TRBD2 aligns across 10 bases. CDR1 and CDR2 (germline): MNHNY, SVGAGI (reference sequence). With V trimmed by 6 bases and J by 2 bases, 7 bases remained unmatched. This CDR3 contains 15 residues. The CDR3 here is CASSARTSGAYEQYF. The CDR3 coding sequence is TGTGCCAGCAGCGCTCGGACTAGCGGCGCCTACGAGCAGTACTTC.

On this clone: Other nucleotide sequences in the sample specify the same CDR3. The chain has TRBV12-5 and TRBJ2-7; TRBD2 aligns across 13 bases. The CDR3 sequence is 13 residues long. Trimming cost V 7 bases and J 7 bases; bases outside gene matches: 4. Germline CDR1 reads LGHNT; CDR2 reads FRNRAP. CDR3 DNA: TGTGCTAGTGCCTTGGGACTAGCGGGAGAGCAGTACTTC. It translates to CASALGLAGEQYF.

This chain links TRBV27 with TRBJ1-2, with D maybe TRBD1 (5 bases). CDR1 MNHEY and CDR2 SMNVEV come from the germline V gene (reference sequence). The CDR3 runs to 17 residues. Trimming shortened V by 1 base and J by 5 bases, and 20 bases separated the two germline ends. CDR3 bases: TGTGCCAGCAGTTTATTTAACGGGGGAGCTCCGCGGTATGGCTACACCTTC. Protein product: CASSLFNGGAPRYGYTF.

This chain connects TRBV4-3 to TRBJ2-2; either TRBD1 or TRBD2 may supply D (5 bases each). The germline gives CDR1 LGHNA, CDR2 YSLEER. Trimming cost V 4 bases and J 4 bases, with 13 bases left between them. CDR3 length: 15 residues. CDR3 sequence: CASSPYTGPTGELFF. The CDR3 coding sequence is TGCGCCAGCAGCCCCTACACGGGGCCCACCGGGGAGCTGTTTTTT.

CDR3 nucleotide sequence: TGTGCCTGGAAGGACAGGGGGTCTCTCACAGATACGCAGTATTTT. Amino acids: CAWKDRGSLTDTQYF. This chain joins TRBV30 and TRBJ2-3; 10 nucleotides agree with TRBD1. Germline V CDR1 and CDR2: GTSNPN, SVGIG (reference sequence). V shed 4 bases and J 2 bases; nucleotides not matched to a gene: 6. The CDR3 sequence is 15 residues long.

The CDR3 DNA follows: TGCAGCGTTGCGGACAGGGGGCGCAGCCCTTCCTACGAGCAGTACTTC. Its translation is CSVADRGRSPSYEQYF. V is TRBV29-1 and J is TRBJ2-7; 11 bases match TRBD1. This CDR3 contains 16 residues. The germline CDR1 and CDR2 sequences are SQVTM and ANQGSEA. The junction had 9 bases not matched to a gene; V was cut back by 4 bases and J by 1 base.

The chain links TRBV7-8 to TRBJ2-2, with no clear D. Trimming left V 1 base short and J 0 bases short, with 12 bases between. Germline V CDR1 and CDR2: SGHVS, FQNEAQ. The length of the CDR3 is 17 residues. The CDR3 coding sequence is TGTGCCAGCAGCTTAGAGGCACCATGGCCGAACACCGGGGAGCTGTTTTTT. Amino acids: CASSLEAPWPNTGELFF.